A selection of T cell receptor beta chains follows, all from one sample in a study of vaccination and CD4 T cells after COVID-19. TCRdb recomputed calls from the PCR reads with MiXCR, one row per CDR3 protein. The table shows approximately 25,000 distinct CDR3 sequences, with roughly 27% occurring only once. Their target antigens are unknown. The sequenced sample was CD4+ T cells from blood, cultured in vitro, obtained about 7 months after SARS-CoV-2 vaccination. Receptor source: a human donor who had recovered from COVID-19. Both conserved end residues are part of each CDR3. Clone size is stated in some rows and not others, as once, few, many or a class when expanded.

>TRBV7-9|.|TRBJ2-3
CASSLALTDTQYF
>TRBV7-8|few|TRBJ2-5
CASSLTPGTPPETQYF
>TRBV7-3|.|TRBJ2-7
CASSFSGTGSYEQYF
>TRBV28|.|TRBJ1-2
CASRTANYGYTF
>TRBV20-1|.|TRBJ2-7
CSAKTPGAYEQYF
>TRBV19|medium-sized|TRBJ2-7
CASSNMDEQYF
>TRBV18|.|TRBJ1-5
CASSPDRANQPQHF
>TRBV6-1|.|TRBJ1-1
CASSRSSPRSEAFF
>TRBV20-1|.|TRBJ2-4
CSARGHGREAKNIQYF
>TRBV6-5|.|TRBJ2-3
CASSSILAVNTDTQYF
>TRBV28|.|TRBJ2-5
CASSLGYSLGERTNLGTQYF
>TRBV6-1|few|TRBJ2-7
CASRETAGDISYEQYF
>TRBV15|few|TRBJ2-7
CATSRDHGSYEQYF
>TRBV20-1|.|TRBJ2-3
CSAPLAGGRSSTDTQYF
>TRBV28|few|TRBJ2-1
CASSFSQGYNEQFF
>TRBV5-6|few|TRBJ1-6
CASSLADRVGSPLHF
>TRBV27|few|TRBJ1-5
CASSLQGRNGQPQHF
>TRBV4-1|.|TRBJ1-5
CASSQGPFGDSNQPQHF
>TRBV7-8|.|TRBJ1-5
CASSLAGEIGQPQHF
>TRBV15|many|TRBJ2-7
CATAPGTSGSYEQYF
>TRBV25-1|.|TRBJ1-5
CARGGTGVRPQHF
>TRBV6-5|few|TRBJ2-7
CASSYSFGTYEQYF
>TRBV7-8|.|TRBJ1-4
CASRPDGNRREKLFF
>TRBV5-4|.|TRBJ2-7
CASSPGGLAETYEQYF
>TRBV28|few|TRBJ1-2
CASSSLSPLTGTVLNYGYTF
>TRBV20-1|.|TRBJ2-7
CSARAYLAGVRIEQYF
>TRBV28|few|TRBJ2-5
CASSSDRGLMETQYF
>TRBV6-1|.|TRBJ2-3
CASSDQLAYTDTQYF
>TRBV28|few|TRBJ1-5
CASSQTRGLGNQPQHF
>TRBV7-2|.|TRBJ2-1
CASSLAIHFGDNEQFF
>TRBV20-1|many|TRBJ1-5
CSSGQFNQPQHF
>TRBV20-1|few|TRBJ2-7
CSASGQGLPYEQYF
>TRBV20-1|.|TRBJ2-3
CSARPQGRRERVDTQYF
>TRBV6-5|few|TRBJ2-7
CASSLAGGPEYEQYF
>TRBV20-1|.|TRBJ2-7
CSALQDAKENEQYF
>TRBV5-1|.|TRBJ1-2
CASSSPGGNGYTF
>TRBV2|.|TRBJ2-5
CASSEGRGGETQYF
>TRBV6-4|few|TRBJ2-7
CASSPGLASDEQYF
>TRBV28|.|TRBJ1-2
CASSLAGRGGYTF
>TRBV19|.|TRBJ1-2
CASTGTGRYGYTF